The source of this TCR beta chain is a study of T cell clonotyping in hematopoietic cell transplantation. Findings and caveats of the study: Graft donor and pretransplant recipient Inverse Simpson Index values predicted broader posttransplant TCR diversity.

Time point of the sample: recipient sample about 28 days before transplant, after cytoreduction. Sequenced by immunoSEQ multiplex PCR; TCRdb stores in-frame clones only, minus some. The sample shows fewer than 100,000 clones, almost 97% of them seen only once. V lost 4 bases and J lost 7; bases outside the gene matches: 6. Germline V CDR1 and CDR2: SNHLY, FYNNEI. This CDR3 is built from 14 residues. About this clone: What it binds is not known.

Sequencing used peripheral blood mononuclear cells, obtained before stem cell transplant. The V and J genes are TRBV2 and TRBJ1-4, with 7 nucleotides matching TRBD1. The sequence came from a woman aged 50 to 65 with acute myeloid leukemia. Some clones in this sample may be carry-over from other donors' samples. The CDR3 nucleotides are TGTGCCAGCAGTGCCGGGACAGATTCTGAAAAACTGTTTTTT. It codes for CASSAGTDSEKLFF.